The T cell receptor beta chain under discussion was sequenced for a study of blood T cell repertoires in COVID-19 (dated by TCRdb to between 2020 and 2021). Background on the whole study: Samples from collaborators originated in the United States, Italy and Spain and spanned both the acute and convalescent phases of COVID-19. Where available, HLA class I and class II types were taken from metadata supplied by the sample provider and were not determined by assay-based typing. The dataset comprised deeply sampled blood TCRbeta repertoires from subjects exposed to, actively infected with, or recovered from COVID-19. The samples were drawn from two sources: the first 160 participants of the ongoing ImmuneRACE study, and 1,254 subjects contributed by 6 global collaborators. A freely available public database, intended as a resource for researchers studying the immune response to SARS-CoV-2, is where the repertoires were released. The prospective study material was composed of cDNA or gDNA derived from T cells, B-cell-depleted T cells, or PBMCs. Nearly every sample came with metadata listing a de-identified subject ID, COVID-19 status, age in years and sex.

Enrolling through a virtual design, the prospective study's participants ranged in age from roughly 18 to 89 years and lived across 24 United States geographic areas. In the prospective study, cohorts were assigned on the basis of participant-reported clinical history obtained from a screening survey and a study questionnaire. For ImmuneRACE Cohort 3, a participant was defined as recovered based on two consecutive negative NP/OP PCR tests, clearance by a healthcare professional, or resolution of symptoms. In the prospective study, mobile phlebotomists collected whole blood, serum and a nasopharyngeal or oropharyngeal swab from each participant. Prospective study participants could optionally give additional blood draws and questionnaires over an approximately two-month period. Before DNA extraction, prospective study blood samples were shipped either frozen or at room temperature. Overall study results and their limits: The quantity of clinical and demographic metadata differed by source and by participant and was supplied without curation.

This clone was observed once. Its antigen remains undetermined. Base quality data are lacking; no much larger clone is found one base away. Taken from the germline V gene (reference sequence), the CDR1 and CDR2 loops are GTSNPN and SVGIG. The CDR3 holds 16 amino acids from the cysteine to the phenylalanine. Of all the DNA, just the CDR3 is kept, 48 bases in frame from base 1. The germline V end is reduced by 3 bases and the J end by 1 base; junction bases left unmatched: 10. The immunoSEQ Assay, a bias-controlled multiplex PCR, was used to amplify TCRbeta CDR3 regions from genomic DNA. Turning to the authors' computational methods: Within the assay, amplification of reference gene primers was used to estimate how many nucleated cells each sample contained. To quantify the absolute abundance of each unique TCRbeta CDR3 rearrangement, sequence reads were collapsed and filtered. Productive Simpson clonality was computed per sample as the square root of Simpson's diversity index over productive rearrangements. In its TCRdb copy, this immuneACCESS table keeps in-frame sequences only and misses some clones. Where compared with another copy, unresolved V genes explain less than half of these, and the others have no known cause. D and trimming were read from the DNA, whereas the V and J calls and clone size are those reported in that table. This sample gives about 150,000 clones in total; roughly 87% of them show up just once. The ten largest clones capture 7% to 8% of the sample.

The material sequenced was PBMCs or T cells enriched from blood (not recorded which). The receptor was isolated from a woman aged 50 to 65 who had recovered from COVID-19. This receptor chain uses TRBV30 and TRBJ1-1; a stretch of 8 junction bases matches TRBD1. The CDR3 region has the sequence CAWRGGQAVRNTEAFF. The DNA is TGTGCCTGGAGGGGGGGACAGGCTGTTCGGAACACTGAAGCTTTCTTT. Beyond the CDR3, the reference TRBV30 and TRBJ1-1 genes provide the residues; the full variable domain reads: SQTIHQWPATLVQPVGSPLSLECTVEGTSNPNLYWYRQAAGRGLQLLFYSVGIGQISSEVPQNLSASRPQDRQFILSSKKLLLSDSGFYLCAWRGGQAVRNTEAFFGQGTRLTVV.